These 14 T cell receptor beta chains originate from one sample sequenced in a study of cytomegalovirus exposure and HLA in healthy donors. The PCR ran on 60 Vbeta and 13 Jbeta primers. TCRdb's copy holds only in-frame clones and misses some; the assay was immunoSEQ multiplex PCR. Of around 190,000 clones listed, around 82% are singletons. Sample: PBMCs. The receptors derive from a woman aged 25 to 39 in good health and CMV-seronegative.

A note on this clone: One junction end does not reproduce the germline sequence, and a read error may be involved. The chain is built from TRBV6-5 and TRBJ1-2; the D is unclear. This CDR3 region has 12 residues. Germline V CDR1 and CDR2: MNHEY, SVGAGI. The CDR3 sequence: CASRAPNYGYPF. CDR3 nucleotides: TGTGCCAGCAGGGCACCCAACTATGGCTACCCCTTC.

The chain is built from TRBV10-1 and TRBJ2-7; possible D gene TRBD1, 5 bases. This CDR3 comprises 13 residues. CDR1 is WNHNN, CDR2 SYGVQD, per germline (reference sequence). The ends were cut back, 6 bases at V and 0 bases at J, with 9 bases in the middle. The CDR3 DNA is TGCGCCAGCAGCAGGGATCCCTCCTACGAGCAGTACTTC. It yields the protein CASSRDPSYEQYF.

The chain links TRBV27 to TRBJ1-1; TRBD1 might be the D (6 bases). Trimming pared 5 bases from V and 0 bases from J, leaving 13 bases between. The CDR3 consists of 15 residues. Germline CDR1 and CDR2: MNHEY and SMNVEV (reference sequence). The CDR3 DNA reads TGTGCCAGCAGTCCGCCGGGACAAATGAACACTGAAGCTTTCTTT. This translates into CASSPPGQMNTEAFF.

The rearrangement links TRBV19 to TRBJ1-4; unclear D gene. Germline V gene sequence: CDR1 LNHDA, CDR2 SQIVND (reference sequence). V shed 3 bases and J shed 7 bases, with 12 bases lying between them. The CDR3 sequence is 14 residues long. The DNA for the CDR3 is TGTGCCAGTAGTATTATGACCGGCGGTGAAAAACTGTTTTTT. Its protein product is CASSIMTGGEKLFF.

The chain has TRBV28 and TRBJ2-1, with TRBD1 as a possible D gene (6 bases). The CDR3 has 16 amino acids. Trimming took 5 bases from V and 7 from J, leaving 21 bases between them. Germline V gives CDR1 MDHEN, CDR2 SYDVKM. The CDR3 here is CASSPLGSGVKNEQFF. The CDR3 region has the DNA TGTGCCAGCAGTCCCCTGGGGTCAGGGGTGAAGAATGAGCAGTTCTTC.

This clone has more than one count but fewer than ten. The chain has TRBV18 and TRBJ2-5; 9 bases agree with TRBD1. With V trimmed by 2 bases and J by 2 bases, 0 bases remained unmatched. CDR1 is KGHSH and CDR2 is LQKENI in the germline V gene. The CDR3 contains 14 residues. The CDR3 loop reads CASSPDRGQETQYF. The CDR3 nucleotides read TGTGCCAGCTCACCAGACAGGGGGCAAGAGACCCAGTACTTC.

The chain recombines TRBV5-1 with TRBJ1-1; TRBD1 might be the D (5 bases). This CDR3 has 15 amino acids. Trimming took 4 bases from V and 3 from J, leaving 16 bases between them. Germline loops: CDR1 SGHRS, CDR2 YFSETQ. The CDR3 sequence is CASSRPSPGDTEAFF. CDR3 nucleotide sequence: TGCGCCAGCAGCCGCCCGTCCCCGGGGGACACTGAAGCTTTCTTT.

This clone has only a few counts. This chain uses TRBV4-2 with TRBJ2-7, with 9 bases lining up with TRBD2. V lost 10 bases to trimming and J lost 5 bases; unmatched junction nucleotides: 9. Germline V gives CDR1 LGHNA, CDR2 YNFKEQ. The CDR3 loop spans 13 amino acids. CDR3 sequence reads: CATVGSGSHEQYF. The CDR3 DNA reads as TGTGCCACCGTCGGTAGCGGGAGTCACGAGCAGTACTTC.

The chain is built from TRBV5-1 and TRBJ2-5; 7 nucleotides align to TRBD1. CDR1 and CDR2 (germline): SGHRS, YFSETQ. With V trimmed by 3 bases and J by 2 bases, 10 bases remained unmatched. The CDR3 is 16 residues long. CDR3 residues: CASSWFPGTVQETQYF. Written as DNA, the CDR3 is TGCGCCAGCAGCTGGTTCCCGGGGACAGTTCAAGAGACCCAGTACTTC.

The rearrangement joins TRBV5-1 to TRBJ2-1; 9 bases align to TRBD1. Germline CDR1 reads SGHRS; CDR2 reads YFSETQ. The CDR3 length is 15 residues. V lost 4 bases to trimming and J lost 8 bases; unmatched junction nucleotides: 10. CDR3 coding DNA: TGCGCCAGCAGCACAACCGGGACAGGGATCCATGAGCAGTTCTTC. Its translation: CASSTTGTGIHEQFF.

This chain connects TRBV7-9 to TRBJ2-7; TRBD1 is a possible D gene (5 bases). The CDR3 spans 12 residues. The germline V and J ends were trimmed by 5 bases and 2 bases, with 7 bases remaining between them. Per the germline V gene, CDR1 is SEHNR and CDR2 is FQNEAQ (reference sequence). CDR3 DNA: TGTGCCAGCAGCGAAGGGGCCTACGAGCAGTACTTC. As protein: CASSEGAYEQYF.

This chain links TRBV7-8 with TRBJ2-3, with 10 bases matching TRBD2. From germline, CDR1 is SGHVS and CDR2 FQNEAQ. V was pared by 5 bases and J by 2 bases, with 7 bases of the junction left unmatched. The CDR3 covers 16 residues. CDR3 in DNA: TGTGCCAGCAGCGAACGGACTAGCGGACACACAGATACGCAGTATTTT. It yields the protein CASSERTSGHTDTQYF. Variable domain in full (rest from reference TRBV7-8 and TRBJ2-3): GAGVSQSPRYKVAKRGQDVALRCDPISGHVSLFWYQQALGQGPEFLTYFQNEAQLDKSGLPSDRFFAERPEGSVSTLKIQRTQQEDSAVYLCASSERTSGHTDTQYFGPGTRLTVL.

This chain links TRBV14 with TRBJ1-2, with 9 nucleotides matching TRBD1. Per the germline V gene, CDR1 is SGHDN and CDR2 is FVKESK. J gave up 8 bases and V 4 bases, and 14 bases lay outside the gene matches. This CDR3 has 16 residues. This CDR3 reads CASSRPGQGLTSGYTF. DNA of the CDR3: TGTGCCAGCAGCCGACCGGGACAGGGTCTTACTAGCGGCTACACCTTC. Filled out from reference TRBV14 and TRBJ1-2, the complete variable domain reads EAGVTQFPSHSVIEKGQTVTLRCDPISGHDNLYWYRRVMGKEIKFLLHFVKESKQDESGMPNNRFLAERTGGTYSTLKVQPAELEDSGVYFCASSRPGQGLTSGYTFGSGTRLTVV.

The chain employs TRBV6-4 and TRBJ2-1, with 7 nucleotides matching TRBD1. The CDR3 runs to 15 residues. V lost 2 bases and J lost 0; bases outside the gene matches: 1. Germline V gives CDR1 MRHNA, CDR2 SNTAGT. The CDR3 DNA reads TGTGCCAGCAGTGACGGGGACAGCTCCTACAATGAGCAGTTCTTC. Its translation is CASSDGDSSYNEQFF.